Following are 31 T cell receptor beta chains from one sample sequenced in a study of blood T cell repertoires in COVID-19. Clones were sequenced by immunoSEQ multiplex PCR, and TCRdb holds only the in-frame ones, with some missing. The sample comprises over 70,000 clones, more than 85% of which are singletons, and 2.3% rests with the top ten. Sequenced sample: peripheral blood. Receptors originate from a human donor with active COVID-19. The donor label of this sample is uncertain.

The CDR3: CASSYSRGGWGYTF. The DNA for the CDR3 is TGTGCCAGCAGTTACTCGAGAGGGGGCTGGGGCTACACCTTC. The chain combines TRBV6-2 or TRBV6-3 with TRBJ1-2, with 7 bases identical to TRBD1. The germline V gene encodes CDR1 MNHEY and CDR2 SVGEGT. J was trimmed by 8 bases and V by 0 bases; bases with no gene match: 6. The CDR3 has 14 amino acids.

The chain has TRBV11-2 and TRBJ2-1, with TRBD2 identical over 14 bases. Germline V gene data show CDR1 as SGHAT and CDR2 as FQNNGV. The CDR3 contains 17 residues. V shed 5 bases and J 8 bases; nucleotides not matched to a gene: 11. CDR3 protein: CASSHRLAGGPRDEQFF. CDR3 DNA: TGTGCCAGCAGCCACAGACTAGCGGGGGGGCCAAGGGATGAGCAGTTCTTC.

This clone was counted once. This chain joins TRBV21-1 and TRBJ1-5; the table's D call of TRBD1 was not tested on the DNA. TRBV21-1 is a pseudogene segment. The CDR3 spans 15 residues. The CDR3 spells CASSKDKAGYQPQHF. The CDR3 DNA is TGTGCCAGCAGCAAAGATAAGGCAGGGTATCAGCCCCAGCATTTT.

The chain has TRBV11-1 and TRBJ2-7, with D maybe TRBD2 (5 bases). CDR1 and CDR2 (germline): SGHAT, FQDESV (reference sequence). The V gene lost 5 bases and the J gene lost 0 bases, with 11 bases spanning the gap. This CDR3 spans 14 amino acids. CDR3 region: CASSRDTSSYEQYF. CDR3 bases: TGTGCCAGCAGCCGAGATACTAGCTCCTACGAGCAGTACTTC. The full variable domain, its missing parts supplied by reference TRBV11-1 and TRBJ2-7, is EAEVAQSPRYKITEKSQAVAFWCDPISGHATLYWYRQILGQGPELLVQFQDESVVDDSQLPKDRFSAERLKGVDSTLKIQPAELGDSAMYLCASSRDTSSYEQYFGPGTRLTVT.

V is TRBV21-1 and J is TRBJ2-7; the listed D gene, TRBD1, was not tested against the DNA. TRBV21-1 represents a pseudogene. The CDR3 totals 19 residues. For the CDR3, the DNA is TGTGCCAGCAGCAAAGACCACGAGGGGGTGGCAGGGGGCCCGGGCGAGCAGTACTTC. This codes for CASSKDHEGVAGGPGEQYF.

J is TRBJ2-3 and V is TRBV7-2, with 12 positions matching TRBD2. J gave up 7 bases and V 4 bases, and 12 bases lay outside the gene matches. Per germline, CDR1 SGHTA and CDR2 FQGNSA. The CDR3 spans 17 residues. Here the CDR3 DNA reads TGTGCCAGCAGCTCGAATCCTAGCGGGGGGGCCGTAAATACGCAGTATTTT. It codes for CASSSNPSGGAVNTQYF.

The V gene is TRBV2, the J gene TRBJ1-1; D remains unclear. The CDR3 is 15 residues long. The ends were cut back, 4 bases at V and 4 bases at J, with 16 bases in the middle. Germline V gene sequence: CDR1 SNHLY, CDR2 FYNNEI. DNA for the CDR3: TGTGCCAGCAGTGCTACGATGGGAGGTAGCACTGAAGCTTTCTTT. It specifies CASSATMGGSTEAFF.

V and J are TRBV9 and TRBJ1-2, with D unresolved. V was trimmed by 0 bases and J by 6 bases, leaving 9 bases between them. Germline CDR1 SGDLS, CDR2 YYNGEE. This CDR3 comprises 13 residues. CDR3 sequence: CASSVEPGNGYTF. For the CDR3, the DNA is TGTGCCAGCAGCGTAGAGCCGGGAAATGGCTACACCTTC. Based on the CDR3 plus reference TRBV9 and TRBJ1-2, the full variable domain is DSGVTQTPKHLITATGQRVTLRCSPRSGDLSVYWYQQSLDQGLQFLIQYYNGEERAKGNILERFSAQQFPDLHSELNLSSLELGDSALYFCASSVEPGNGYTFGSGTRLTVV.

This chain joins TRBV27 and TRBJ1-4; no reliable D call. V was trimmed by 5 bases and J by 0 bases, leaving 19 bases between them. The CDR3 has 18 amino acids. Germline V gene sequence: CDR1 MNHEY, CDR2 SMNVEV (reference sequence). CDR3 sequence: CASSIPLRAHATNEKLFF. DNA for the CDR3: TGTGCCAGCAGTATACCCTTACGTGCACATGCAACTAATGAAAAACTGTTTTTT.

This clone was seen a single time. The chain uses TRBV3-1 (or the pseudogene TRBV3-2) and TRBJ2-7, with D possibly TRBD2 on 6 matching bases. From germline, CDR1 is LGHDT and CDR2 YNNKEL (reference sequence). The CDR3 totals 18 residues. V lost 4 bases to trimming and J lost 3 bases, with 25 bases between them. The CDR3 DNA sequence: TGTGCCAGCAGCCTAAGCTTCAGTGAGGAGGGACGACACTACGAGCAGTACTTC. Protein sequence: CASSLSFSEEGRHYEQYF.

In DNA, the CDR3 is TGTGCCAGCAGCAAAAGGACACGGCCGAACACCGGGGAGCTGTTTTTT. This encodes CASSKRTRPNTGELFF. This chain links TRBV3-1 (or the pseudogene TRBV3-2) with TRBJ2-2, with D possibly matching TRBD1 (5 bases). V lost 5 bases and J 0 bases, leaving 13 bases between the germline ends. This CDR3 comprises 16 residues. Germline CDR1 LGHDT, CDR2 YNNKEL (reference sequence).

The chain combines TRBV5-5 with TRBJ2-6; 11 positions agree with TRBD1. V dropped 5 bases and J dropped 4; count of bases not matched to a gene: 11. This CDR3 comprises 18 residues. CDR1 and CDR2 from the germline V gene are SGHKS and YYEKEE (reference sequence). CDR3: CASSFSGQGAHGANVLTF. The DNA for the CDR3 is TGTGCCAGCAGTTTTAGCGGACAGGGGGCGCACGGGGCCAACGTCCTGACTTTC.

This rearrangement joins TRBV5-4 to TRBJ1-6; maybe TRBD1 (6 bases). The CDR3 is made up of 16 amino acids. Germline CDR1 reads SGHNT; CDR2 reads YYREEE (reference sequence). Trimming left V 5 bases short and J 0 bases short, with 12 bases between. The CDR3: CASRGDMSSYNSPLHF. The DNA of the CDR3 is TGTGCCAGCAGGGGGGACATGAGCTCCTATAATTCACCCCTCCACTTT.

The chain recombines TRBV6-5 with TRBJ1-1; perhaps TRBD1 as D (5 bases). The CDR3 runs to 13 residues. V lost 1 base and J 4 bases, leaving 7 bases between the germline ends. The germline V gene encodes CDR1 MNHEY and CDR2 SVGAGI. In DNA form, the CDR3 reads TGTGCCAGCAGTTACTTGGGGGGCACTGAAGCTTTCTTT. This gives the protein CASSYLGGTEAFF.

This clone was recorded only once. This chain links TRBV5-4 with TRBJ2-7; the D gene is possibly TRBD1 (6 bases). Trimming cost V 5 bases and J 5 bases, with 11 bases left between them. The CDR3 is 12 residues long. Germline assignment: CDR1 SGHNT and CDR2 YYREEE (reference sequence). In DNA form, the CDR3 reads TGTGCCAGCAGACAGTCAGGGGACGAGCAGTACTTC. Residues: CASRQSGDEQYF.

V is TRBV27 and J is TRBJ2-7, with 7 bases lining up with TRBD1. Germline V lookup: CDR1 MNHEY, CDR2 SMNVEV (reference sequence). The CDR3 has 14 residues. Trimming removed 6 bases from V and 6 bases from J; junction bases left unmatched: 11. This CDR3 reads CASSSNVQGSEQYF. The DNA of the CDR3 is TGTGCCAGCAGCTCGAACGTACAGGGGAGCGAGCAGTACTTC.

The chain combines TRBV14 with TRBJ2-1, with 9 bases lining up with TRBD2. This CDR3 is built from 14 residues. In germline, CDR1 is SGHDN, CDR2 FVKESK. The V segment lost 4 bases and the J segment 7 bases; nucleotides outside the gene matches: 5. CDR3 DNA sequence: TGTGCCAGCAGCCGAGCGGGGGGTATGAATGAGCAGTTCTTC. Its protein product is CASSRAGGMNEQFF.

The V call is TRBV6-5, the J call TRBJ2-7; maybe TRBD2 (6 bases). Trimming left V 6 bases short and J 2 bases short, with 11 bases between. CDR1 and CDR2 (germline): MNHEY, SVGAGI. The CDR3 totals 13 residues. CDR3 in DNA: TGTGCCAGCAGGTTGACGGGGGCCTACGAGCAGTACTTC. This encodes CASRLTGAYEQYF.

This clone was observed a handful of times. V and J are TRBV3-1 (or the pseudogene TRBV3-2) and TRBJ2-2; 14 bases match TRBD2. The V and J ends lost 4 bases and 11 bases, in that order; junction bases with no gene match: 12. CDR3 length: 17 residues. The V gene's germline CDR1 is LGHDT and CDR2 YNNKEL (reference sequence). The CDR3 loop reads CASSRGLAGGGLVELFF. The CDR3 DNA reads as TGTGCCAGCAGCCGCGGACTAGCGGGGGGCGGACTAGTAGAGCTGTTTTTT.

The rearrangement joins TRBV7-9 to TRBJ2-5; 8 nucleotides align to TRBD2. CDR3 size: 17 residues. CDR1 is SEHNR, CDR2 FQNEAQ, per germline (reference sequence). The junction had 8 bases not matched to a gene; V was cut back by 0 bases and J by 2 bases. In DNA form, the CDR3 reads TGTGCCAGCAGCTTAGCGCATTGGACGGGGGGGCAAGAGACCCAGTACTTC. This translates into CASSLAHWTGGQETQYF.

V is TRBV7-3 and J is TRBJ2-1; 9 nucleotides align to TRBD2. CDR1 and CDR2 (germline): SGHTA, FQGTGA. The junction had 4 bases not matched to a gene; V was cut back by 1 base and J by 6 bases. There are 15 residues in the CDR3. CDR3 DNA: TGTGCCAGCAGCTTAAGCGGGGGGGCAATCAATGAGCAGTTCTTC. Amino acid sequence: CASSLSGGAINEQFF. The whole variable domain, remainder taken from reference TRBV7-3 and TRBJ2-1, is GAGVSQTPSNKVTEKGKYVELRCDPISGHTALYWYRQSLGQGPEFLIYFQGTGAADDSGLPNDRFFAVRPEGSVSTLKIQRTERGDSAVYLCASSLSGGAINEQFFGPGTRLTVL.

The gene calls are TRBV28 and TRBJ1-6; 7 bases agree with TRBD1. Trimming cost V 6 bases and J 4 bases; bases outside gene matches: 15. This CDR3 is 18 amino acids long. Per germline, CDR1 MDHEN and CDR2 SYDVKM. In DNA form, the CDR3 reads TGTGCCAGCAGCTTTCCGGGACAGCTGACGTCTTATAATTCACCCCTCCACTTT. Translating it yields CASSFPGQLTSYNSPLHF.

This sequence joins TRBV7-6 and TRBJ1-4, with a possible D match to TRBD1 (5 bases). Trimming cost V 2 bases and J 0 bases, with 13 bases left between them. This CDR3 has 17 residues. Germline V gene sequence: CDR1 SGHVS, CDR2 FNYEAQ. The CDR3 spells CASSLTPDRATNEKLFF. The DNA of the CDR3 is TGTGCCAGCAGCTTAACCCCAGACAGAGCAACTAATGAAAAACTGTTTTTT.

This clone showed up just once. The chain has TRBV9 and TRBJ2-2; 10 bases match TRBD1. CDR1 and CDR2 from the germline V gene are SGDLS and YYNGEE. V lost 4 bases and J lost 6; bases outside the gene matches: 9. CDR3 size: 16 residues. The DNA of the CDR3 is TGTGCCAGCAGCACCCGGGACAGGGGTTTTTCCGGGGAGCTGTTTTTT. Translated: CASSTRDRGFSGELFF.

The chain employs TRBV19 and TRBJ1-5; TRBD1 is a possible D gene (6 bases). The CDR3 is 17 amino acids. The V end lost 5 bases, the J end lost 1 base, and 18 bases lay between the germline ends. Germline loops: CDR1 LNHDA, CDR2 SQIVND (reference sequence). CDR3 amino acids: CASSSNLGGRSNQPQHF. The CDR3 region has the DNA TGTGCCAGTAGTTCGAACTTAGGGGGTAGGAGCAATCAGCCCCAGCATTTT.

The chain combines TRBV19 with TRBJ2-1; the match to TRBD2 covers 10 bases. The CDR3 covers 14 residues. The V gene end was trimmed by 8 bases and the J gene end by 5 bases; junction bases not matched to a gene: 6. Germline V gene data show CDR1 as LNHDA and CDR2 as SQIVND (reference sequence). In nucleotides, the CDR3 is TGTGCCAGTGGGACTAGCGAGACAAACAATGAGCAGTTCTTC. It encodes CASGTSETNNEQFF.

The chain has TRBV2 and TRBJ2-7; the match to TRBD1 covers 8 bases. Germline lookup yields CDR1 SNHLY and CDR2 FYNNEI. The CDR3 runs 13 residues. V was pared by 5 bases and J by 3 bases, with 3 bases of the junction left unmatched. CDR3 residues: CASSKGQGYEQYF. CDR3 in DNA: TGTGCCAGCAGTAAAGGACAGGGCTACGAGCAGTACTTC.

J is TRBJ1-1 and V is TRBV6-1; a weak D match, TRBD1 (5 bases). The germline gives CDR1 MNHNS, CDR2 SASEGT. This CDR3 contains 15 residues. With 2 bases removed from V and 0 bases from J, the gap between germline ends came to 10 bases. The CDR3 is CASSEMGQLNTEAFF. CDR3 sequence (DNA): TGTGCCAGCAGTGAAATGGGGCAGTTGAACACTGAAGCTTTCTTT.

The chain combines TRBV6-5 with TRBJ2-2; TRBD1 is a possible D gene (5 bases). Germline CDR1 is MNHEY and CDR2 is SVGAGI. Trimming removed 7 bases from V and 2 bases from J, with 8 bases in between. This CDR3 is 13 amino acids long. The CDR3 is CASIGQNTGELFF. The CDR3 DNA is TGTGCCAGCATAGGACAAAACACCGGGGAGCTGTTTTTT.

V is TRBV2 and J is TRBJ1-1; 8 bases are a match to TRBD1. The CDR3 is made up of 14 amino acids. The germline V gene encodes CDR1 SNHLY and CDR2 FYNNEI. The V segment lost 1 base and the J segment 5 bases; nucleotides outside the gene matches: 3. This CDR3 reads CASSEGTGWTEAFF. The CDR3 DNA sequence: TGTGCCAGCAGTGAAGGGACAGGGTGGACTGAAGCTTTCTTT. Variable domain in full (rest from reference TRBV2 and TRBJ1-1): EPEVTQTPSHQVTQMGQEVILRCVPISNHLYFYWYRQILGQKVEFLVSFYNNEISEKSEIFDDQFSVERPDGSNFTLKIRSTKLEDSAMYFCASSEGTGWTEAFFGQGTRLTVV.

This clone was found once. The V call is TRBV2, the J call TRBJ1-6; no definite D call. Germline CDR1 SNHLY, CDR2 FYNNEI. Trimming shortened V by 7 bases and J by 7 bases, and 17 bases separated the two germline ends. This CDR3 comprises 15 residues. CDR3 DNA sequence: TGTGCCAGCAAAGGACGGAGGGATAGGAATTCACCCCTCCACTTT. This encodes CASKGRRDRNSPLHF.